Following are 23 T cell receptor beta chains from one sample sequenced in a study of molecular identifiers for immune sequencing clone quantification. TCRdb re-called the PCR reads with MiXCR, one entry per CDR3 protein. Among about 320,000 distinct CDR3 sequences listed, about 23% were seen once. Sequenced input: naive CD8+ T cells from blood, with Jurkat cell RNA spiked in. Subset indicated: FACS-sorted CD8+CD4-CCR7+CD45RA+ naive T cells. The receptors stem from a human donor in good health. Some libraries in this study had Jurkat cell RNA spiked in.

This clonotype was observed a handful of times. The gene calls are TRBV11-2 and TRBJ1-6; 7 nucleotides align to TRBD1. Germline CDR1 SGHAT, CDR2 FQNNGV. J was trimmed by 9 bases and V by 2 bases; bases with no gene match: 7. The length of the CDR3 is 15 residues. The CDR3 bases are TGTGCCAGCAGCTTAAGGGGGCTGGAGGGTTCACCCCTCCACTTT. This translates into CASSLRGLEGSPLHF. Variable domain in full (rest from reference TRBV11-2 and TRBJ1-6): EAGVAQSPRYKIIEKRQSVAFWCNPISGHATLYWYQQILGQGPKLLIQFQNNGVVDDSQLPKDRFSAERLKGVDSTLKIQPAKLEDSAVYLCASSLRGLEGSPLHFGNGTRLTVT.

There are many counts of this clonotype. The rearrangement links TRBV5-4 to TRBJ2-2; TRBD1 matches 9 bases. The germline CDR1 and CDR2 sequences are SGHNT and YYREEE (reference sequence). The length of the CDR3 is 14 residues. The V segment lost 4 bases and the J segment 6 bases; nucleotides outside the gene matches: 4. The CDR3 coding sequence is TGTGCCAGCAGCCCGGGGACAGGGTCCGGGGAGCTGTTTTTT. Translation gives CASSPGTGSGELFF.

The table lists this clonotype with many counts. The chain couples TRBV12-3 or TRBV12-4 to TRBJ2-3; 11 bases agree with TRBD2. This CDR3 comprises 15 residues. The V segment lost 3 bases and the J segment 5 bases; nucleotides outside the gene matches: 4. CDR3 in DNA: TGTGCCAGCAGTTTTTTAGCGGGGGGGCAAGATACGCAGTATTTT. Amino acid sequence: CASSFLAGGQDTQYF.

There are a few counts of this clonotype. V usage is TRBV6-2 or TRBV6-3 and J usage is TRBJ2-1; D remains unclear. V gave up 1 base and J gave up 5 bases, with 9 bases separating them. Germline CDR1 MNHEY, CDR2 SVGEGT. The CDR3 is 14 residues long. CDR3 DNA sequence: TGTGCCAGCAGTTACTTCAAACTTAACAATGAGCAGTTCTTC. Amino acids: CASSYFKLNNEQFF.

This chain joins TRBV4-3 and TRBJ2-1; TRBD1 agrees at 8 bases. The ends lost 3 bases at V and 4 bases at J; junction bases unmatched: 5. From germline, CDR1 is LGHNA and CDR2 YSLEER. The CDR3 is 15 amino acids. CDR3 in DNA: TGCGCCAGCAGCCATGCGGGACAGGTTTACAATGAGCAGTTCTTC. It specifies CASSHAGQVYNEQFF.

The chain recombines TRBV7-9 with TRBJ1-6; TRBD1 matches at 12 bases. Germline CDR1 is SEHNR and CDR2 is FQNEAQ (reference sequence). The CDR3 runs to 17 residues. V trimming: 1 base; J trimming: 8 bases; junction bases outside the gene matches: 6. The CDR3 is CASSLEGTGGGDSPLHF. In DNA, the CDR3 is TGTGCCAGCAGCTTAGAAGGGACAGGGGGCGGGGATTCACCCCTCCACTTT.

The chain joins TRBV7-9 to TRBJ2-1; D not resolved. CDR3 length equals 14 residues. The germline CDR1 and CDR2 sequences are SEHNR and FQNEAQ (reference sequence). Trimming removed 7 bases from V and 5 bases from J, with 15 bases in between. DNA for the CDR3: TGTGCCAGCACAACCGAGTGGGGTGACAATGAGCAGTTCTTC. It encodes CASTTEWGDNEQFF.

On this clonotype itself: This may be a read error: a much more frequent sequence differs by one nucleotide. V gene TRBV29-1 combines with J gene TRBJ2-1; possible D gene TRBD1, 5 bases. Germline V gene sequence: CDR1 SQVTM, CDR2 ANQGSEA. The CDR3 is 13 amino acids. In DNA form, the CDR3 reads TGCAGCGTTGATCAGGGCCCCTACAATGAGCAGCTCTTC. Translation: CSVDQGPYNEQLF.

This clonotype was found many times. The rearrangement uses TRBV14 and TRBJ2-3; 11 positions agree with TRBD2. The CDR3 is 16 amino acids. Germline V lookup: CDR1 SGHDN, CDR2 FVKESK. V gave up 4 bases and J gave up 4 bases; unmatched junction bases: 7. The CDR3 loop is CASSPTSGRSSDTQYF. The DNA of the CDR3 is TGTGCCAGCAGCCCAACTAGCGGGAGAAGCTCAGATACGCAGTATTTT.

V is TRBV6-2 or TRBV6-3 and J is TRBJ2-3; 12 nucleotides line up with TRBD2. CDR3 length equals 16 residues. The germline CDR1 and CDR2 sequences are MNHEY and SVGEGT. V lost 0 bases, J lost 11 bases, and 9 bases stayed unmatched. In DNA, the CDR3 is TGTGCCAGCAGTTACTCACCTAGCGGGAGGGCCGCTCGGCAGTATTTT. Its translation is CASSYSPSGRAARQYF.

About this clonotype: This may be a read error: a much more frequent sequence differs by one nucleotide. The chain combines TRBV5-3 with TRBJ2-7, with 7 bases identical to TRBD2. TRBV5-3 is noted as an ORF with a role that remains uncertain. The CDR3 runs 15 residues. DNA for the CDR3: TGTGCCAGCAGCTTGGATACCTCTACTCCGGGGGGGCAGTACTTC. The encoded protein is CASSLDTSTPGGQYF.

This clonotype was seen repeatedly, ten times or more. J is TRBJ1-5 and V is TRBV4-2; possibly TRBD1 for D (6 bases). The CDR3 consists of 13 residues. V was shortened by 2 bases and J by 4 bases, with 6 bases between the two germline ends. CDR1 LGHNA and CDR2 YNFKEQ come from the germline V gene. This chain's CDR3 is CASSQQGNQPQHF. The DNA for the CDR3 is TGTGCCAGCAGCCAACAGGGGAATCAGCCCCAGCATTTT.

The chain recombines TRBV7-2 with TRBJ1-5; D gene ambiguous. Germline lookup yields CDR1 SGHTA and CDR2 FQGNSA. V lost 3 bases and J 5 bases, leaving 11 bases between the germline ends. CDR3 length: 14 residues. CDR3: CASSFSPMDQPQHF. The CDR3 DNA reads TGTGCCAGCAGCTTCAGCCCCATGGATCAGCCCCAGCATTTT.

This clonotype was recorded many times. This sequence joins TRBV19 and TRBJ2-7; no reliable D call. V was shortened by 9 bases and J by 7 bases, with 16 bases between the two germline ends. The germline V gene has CDR1 LNHDA and CDR2 SQIVND (reference sequence). The CDR3 runs to 12 residues. The CDR3 DNA reads TGTGCCAGCTCTGGAACAGCAAGGGAGCAGTACTTC. It yields the protein CASSGTAREQYF.

The V call is TRBV13, the J call TRBJ2-2; D unclear. The ends were cut back, 5 bases at V and 4 bases at J, with 5 bases in the middle. Per germline, CDR1 PRHDT and CDR2 FYEKMQ (reference sequence). CDR3 length equals 12 residues. This CDR3 is CASSNLTGELFF. The CDR3 DNA reads as TGTGCCAGCAGCAATCTCACCGGGGAGCTGTTTTTT.

This rearrangement joins TRBV2 to TRBJ1-5; D ambiguous. CDR3 length: 17 residues. Germline CDR1 is SNHLY and CDR2 is FYNNEI. The V end lost 6 bases, the J end lost 4 bases, and 22 bases lay between the germline ends. CDR3 sequence (DNA): TGTGCCAGCAGGGAAACCTGCAACAGTGGCCCAAATCAGCCCCAGCATTTT. Amino acid sequence: CASRETCNSGPNQPQHF.

This clonotype has only a few counts. The chain carries TRBV7-9 and TRBJ1-1, with D tentatively TRBD1 (5 bases). This CDR3 comprises 15 residues. The V gene lost 5 bases and the J gene lost 11 bases, with 24 bases spanning the gap. Germline values: CDR1 SEHNR, CDR2 FQNEAQ (reference sequence). The CDR3 DNA reads as TGTGCCAGCAGCCATTTAACCGGGACCCTCGTAGAGGCTTTCTTT. This sequence encodes CASSHLTGTLVEAFF.

In its sample, this clonotype was seen a few times. The chain's CDR3 is CASSIASGGKRAYEQYF. CDR3 sequence (DNA): TGTGCCAGTAGTATAGCCAGCGGGGGAAAACGTGCGTACGAGCAGTACTTC. The rearrangement joins TRBV19 to TRBJ2-7, with TRBD2 matching over 8 bases. J gave up 4 bases and V 1 base, and 12 bases lay outside the gene matches. The CDR3 extends over 17 amino acids. Germline V gene lookup returns CDR1 LNHDA and CDR2 SQIVND (reference sequence).

Regarding this clonotype: The junction departs from germline at one end; a sequencing error may be responsible. V is TRBV29-1 and J is TRBJ2-2; D perhaps matches TRBD2 (6 bases). The germline gives CDR1 SQVTM, CDR2 ANQGSEA. This CDR3 region has 13 residues. The CDR3, as DNA: TGCAGCGTTGAAGGGGGCTGGACCGGGGGGCTGTTTTTT. Protein product: CSVEGGWTGGLFF.

The chain links TRBV30 to TRBJ2-7; D may be TRBD2 (5 bases). Trimming removed 2 bases from V and 3 bases from J, with 8 bases in between. The germline CDR1 and CDR2 sequences are GTSNPN and SVGIG (reference sequence). This CDR3 is built from 12 residues. Written as DNA, the CDR3 is TGTGCCTGGAGTCCCGGGAACTACGAGCAGTACTTC. Protein product: CAWSPGNYEQYF.

J is TRBJ2-7 and V is TRBV4-1; no reliable D call. This CDR3 spans 13 amino acids. CDR1 and CDR2 (germline): MGHRA, YSYEKL. The germline V and J ends were trimmed by 0 bases and 4 bases, with 7 bases remaining between them. The CDR3 bases are TGCGCCAGCAGCCAAGAGTTGGGGTACGAGCAGTACTTC. It specifies CASSQELGYEQYF.

This clonotype was seen once. The CDR3 is CASSQIAREDTQYF. The CDR3 DNA reads TGTGCCAGCAGCCAAATTGCGAGGGAGGATACGCAGTATTTT. V gene TRBV3-1 combines with J gene TRBJ2-3, with D possibly being TRBD2 (5 bases). CDR1 LGHDT and CDR2 YNNKEL come from the germline V gene (reference sequence). CDR3 size: 14 residues. V was clipped by 2 bases and J by 6 bases, with 12 bases between them.

This clonotype was observed a handful of times. This chain connects TRBV27 to TRBJ2-5; D uncertain. V was pared by 2 bases and J by 5 bases, with 12 bases between. Germline CDR1 reads MNHEY; CDR2 reads SMNVEV (reference sequence). This CDR3 region has 14 residues. CDR3 in amino acids: CASSLAPPAETQYF. CDR3 sequence (DNA): TGTGCCAGCAGTTTAGCACCCCCCGCTGAGACCCAGTACTTC.